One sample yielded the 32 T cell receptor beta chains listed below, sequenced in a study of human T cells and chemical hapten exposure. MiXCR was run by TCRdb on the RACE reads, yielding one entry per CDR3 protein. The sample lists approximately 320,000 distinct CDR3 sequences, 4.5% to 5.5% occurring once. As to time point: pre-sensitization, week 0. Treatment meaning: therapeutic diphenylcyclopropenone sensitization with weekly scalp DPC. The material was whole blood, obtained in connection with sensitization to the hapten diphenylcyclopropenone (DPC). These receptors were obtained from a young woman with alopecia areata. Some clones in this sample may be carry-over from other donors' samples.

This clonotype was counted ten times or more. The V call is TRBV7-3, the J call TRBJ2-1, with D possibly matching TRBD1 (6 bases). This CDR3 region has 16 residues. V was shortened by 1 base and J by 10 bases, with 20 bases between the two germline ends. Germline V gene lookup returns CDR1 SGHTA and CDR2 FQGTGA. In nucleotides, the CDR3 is TGTGCCAGCAGCTTAAGTCCCGGGACAAAGATTGTCGAGCAGTTCTTC. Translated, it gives CASSLSPGTKIVEQFF.

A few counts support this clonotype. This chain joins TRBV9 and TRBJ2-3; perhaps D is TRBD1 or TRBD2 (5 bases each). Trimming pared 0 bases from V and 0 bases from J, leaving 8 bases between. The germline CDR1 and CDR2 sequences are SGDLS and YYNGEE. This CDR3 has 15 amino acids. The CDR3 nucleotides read TGTGCCAGCAGCGTAGGGGGGTTTAGCACAGATACGCAGTATTTT. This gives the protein CASSVGGFSTDTQYF.

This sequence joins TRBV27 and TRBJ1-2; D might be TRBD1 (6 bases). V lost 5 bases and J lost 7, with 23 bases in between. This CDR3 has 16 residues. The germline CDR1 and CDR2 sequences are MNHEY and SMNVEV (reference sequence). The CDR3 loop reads CASSPVPGQPYFGYTF. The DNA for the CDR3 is TGTGCCAGCAGTCCCGTCCCGGGACAACCGTACTTTGGCTACACCTTC.

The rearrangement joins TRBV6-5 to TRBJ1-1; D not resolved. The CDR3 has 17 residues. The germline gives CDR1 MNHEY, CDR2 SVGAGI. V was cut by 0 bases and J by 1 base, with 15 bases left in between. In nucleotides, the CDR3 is TGTGCCAGCAGTTACTCTCCGTATCGGAGCCCGAACACTGAAGCTTTCTTT. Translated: CASSYSPYRSPNTEAFF.

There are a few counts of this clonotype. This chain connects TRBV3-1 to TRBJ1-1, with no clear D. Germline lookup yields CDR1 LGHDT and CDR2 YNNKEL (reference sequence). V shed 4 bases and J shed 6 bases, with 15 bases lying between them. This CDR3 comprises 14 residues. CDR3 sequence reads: CASSPPGVGAEAFF. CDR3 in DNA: TGTGCCAGCAGCCCCCCAGGAGTAGGCGCTGAAGCTTTCTTT.

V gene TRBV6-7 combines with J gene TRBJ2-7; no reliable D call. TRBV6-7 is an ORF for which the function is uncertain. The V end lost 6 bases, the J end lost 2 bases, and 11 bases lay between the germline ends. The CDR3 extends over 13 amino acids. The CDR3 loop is CASRTATTYEQYF. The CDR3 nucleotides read TGTGCCAGCAGAACAGCTACCACCTACGAGCAGTACTTC.

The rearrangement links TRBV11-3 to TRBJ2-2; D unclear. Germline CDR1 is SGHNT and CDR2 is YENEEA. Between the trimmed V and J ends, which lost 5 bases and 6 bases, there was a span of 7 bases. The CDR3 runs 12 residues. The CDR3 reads CASSRLSGELFF. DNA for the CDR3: TGTGCCAGCAGCCGCTTATCCGGGGAGCTGTTTTTT.

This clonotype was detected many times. The CDR3 region is CASSSEGVNYNEQFF. CDR3 DNA: TGTGCCAGCAGCTCCGAGGGGGTAAACTACAATGAGCAGTTCTTC. The rearrangement uses TRBV9 and TRBJ2-1, with TRBD1 as a possible D gene (6 bases). The CDR3 totals 15 residues. Germline V lookup: CDR1 SGDLS, CDR2 YYNGEE. The V end was cut by 4 bases, the J end by 3 bases, with 14 bases between.

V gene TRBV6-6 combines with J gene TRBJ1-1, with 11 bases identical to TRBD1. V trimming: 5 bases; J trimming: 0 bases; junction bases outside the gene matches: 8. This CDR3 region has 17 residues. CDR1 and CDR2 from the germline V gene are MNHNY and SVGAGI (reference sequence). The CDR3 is CASSPGQGAQVNTEAFF. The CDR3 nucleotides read TGTGCCAGCAGTCCTGGACAGGGGGCTCAGGTGAACACTGAAGCTTTCTTT.

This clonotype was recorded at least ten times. CDR3 sequence: CASSFVVGGMADTQYF. As DNA, the CDR3 is TGTGCCAGCAGCTTCGTCGTGGGGGGCATGGCAGATACGCAGTATTTT. The chain recombines TRBV13 with TRBJ2-3, with D possibly being TRBD1 or TRBD2 (6 bases each). From germline, CDR1 is PRHDT and CDR2 FYEKMQ (reference sequence). The CDR3 length is 16 residues. V lost 3 bases, J lost 4 bases, and 17 bases lay in between.

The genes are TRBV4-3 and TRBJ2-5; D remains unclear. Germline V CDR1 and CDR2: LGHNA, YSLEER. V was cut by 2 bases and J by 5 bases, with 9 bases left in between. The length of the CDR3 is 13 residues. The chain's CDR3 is CASSQLYKETQYF. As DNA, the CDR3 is TGCGCCAGCAGCCAACTGTATAAGGAGACCCAGTACTTC.

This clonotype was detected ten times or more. The chain's CDR3 is CASSFQDGEPQHF. The CDR3 nucleotides read TGTGCCAGCAGTTTTCAGGACGGGGAGCCCCAGCATTTT. The chain links TRBV6-6 to TRBJ1-5, with D uncertain. V dropped 4 bases and J dropped 8 bases, with 12 bases sitting between them. The CDR3 is 13 residues long. CDR1 MNHNY and CDR2 SVGAGI come from the germline V gene (reference sequence).

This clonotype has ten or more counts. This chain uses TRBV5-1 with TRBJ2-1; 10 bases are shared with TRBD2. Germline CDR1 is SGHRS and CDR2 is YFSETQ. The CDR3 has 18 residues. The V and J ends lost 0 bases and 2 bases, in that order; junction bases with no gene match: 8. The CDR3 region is CASSLGLAGATTYNEQFF. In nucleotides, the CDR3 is TGCGCCAGCAGCTTGGGGCTAGCGGGGGCCACAACCTACAATGAGCAGTTCTTC.

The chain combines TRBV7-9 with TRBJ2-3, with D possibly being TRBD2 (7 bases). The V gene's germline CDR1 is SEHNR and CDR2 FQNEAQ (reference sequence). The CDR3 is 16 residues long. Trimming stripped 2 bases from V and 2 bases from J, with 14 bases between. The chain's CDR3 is CASSLKGGGLTDTQYF. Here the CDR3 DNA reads TGTGCCAGCAGCTTAAAGGGCGGGGGCCTCACAGATACGCAGTATTTT.

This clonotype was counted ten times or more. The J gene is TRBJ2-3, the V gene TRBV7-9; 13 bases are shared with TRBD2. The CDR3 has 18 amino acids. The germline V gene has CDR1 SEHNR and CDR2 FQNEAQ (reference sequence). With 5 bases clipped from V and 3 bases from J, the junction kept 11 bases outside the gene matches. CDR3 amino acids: CASSPTSGGALPTDTQYF. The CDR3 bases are TGTGCCAGCAGCCCCACTAGCGGGGGGGCCTTACCGACAGATACGCAGTATTTT.

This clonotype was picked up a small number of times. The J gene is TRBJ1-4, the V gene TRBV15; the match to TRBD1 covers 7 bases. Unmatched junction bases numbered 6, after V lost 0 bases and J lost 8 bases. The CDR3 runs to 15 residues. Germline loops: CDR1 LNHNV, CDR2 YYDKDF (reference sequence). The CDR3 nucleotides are TGTGCCACCAGCAGAGAAAGGACAGGAGAAGAAAAACTGTTTTTT. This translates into CATSRERTGEEKLFF.

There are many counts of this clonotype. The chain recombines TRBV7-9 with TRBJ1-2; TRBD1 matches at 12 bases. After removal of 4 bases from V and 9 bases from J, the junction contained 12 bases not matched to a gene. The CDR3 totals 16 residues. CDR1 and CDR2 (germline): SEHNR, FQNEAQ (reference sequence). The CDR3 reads CASSSVSGTGGSRYTF. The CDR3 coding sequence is TGTGCCAGCAGCTCAGTCTCCGGGACAGGGGGCAGTCGCTACACCTTC. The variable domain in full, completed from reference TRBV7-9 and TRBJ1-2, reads DTGVSQNPRHKITKRGQNVTFRCDPISEHNRLYWYRQTLGQGPEFLTYFQNEAQLEKSRLLSDRFSAERPKGSFSTLEIQRTEQGDSAMYLCASSSVSGTGGSRYTFGSGTRLTVV.

CDR3 DNA sequence: TGTGCCAGCAGTACGGGGACAGGCGGACTTTTGAGCTCCTATAATTCACCCCTCCACTTT. Translating it yields CASSTGTGGLLSSYNSPLHF. The V and J genes are TRBV12-3 or TRBV12-4 and TRBJ1-6, with 8 positions matching TRBD1. This CDR3 region has 20 residues. The junction had 15 bases not matched to a gene; V was cut back by 5 bases and J by 0 bases.

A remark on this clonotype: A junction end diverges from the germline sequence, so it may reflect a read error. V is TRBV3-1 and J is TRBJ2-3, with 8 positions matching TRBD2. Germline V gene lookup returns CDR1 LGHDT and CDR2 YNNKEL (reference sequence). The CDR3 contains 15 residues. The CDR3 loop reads CASSQGAGAAITQYF. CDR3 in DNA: TGTGCCAGCAGTCAAGGAGCGGGGGCCGCCATTACGCAGTATTTT.

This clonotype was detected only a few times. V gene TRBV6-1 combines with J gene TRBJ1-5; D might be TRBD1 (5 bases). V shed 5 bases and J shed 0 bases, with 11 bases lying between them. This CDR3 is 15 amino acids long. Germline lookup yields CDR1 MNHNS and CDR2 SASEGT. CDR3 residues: CASSQTDYSNQPQHF. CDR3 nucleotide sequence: TGTGCCAGCAGTCAGACAGACTATAGCAATCAGCCCCAGCATTTT.

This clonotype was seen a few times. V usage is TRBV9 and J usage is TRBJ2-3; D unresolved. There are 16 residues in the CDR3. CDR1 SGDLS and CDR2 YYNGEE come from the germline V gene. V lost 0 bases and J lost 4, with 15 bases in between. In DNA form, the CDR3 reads TGTGCCAGCAGCGTAGCTGGTAGAACCTCCCCAGATACGCAGTATTTT. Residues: CASSVAGRTSPDTQYF.

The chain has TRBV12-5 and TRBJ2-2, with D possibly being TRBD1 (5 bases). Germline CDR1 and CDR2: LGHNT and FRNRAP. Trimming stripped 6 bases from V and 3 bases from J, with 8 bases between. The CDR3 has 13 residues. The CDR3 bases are TGTGCTAGTGGGCTAGGGGACACCGGGGAGCTGTTTTTT. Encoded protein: CASGLGDTGELFF.

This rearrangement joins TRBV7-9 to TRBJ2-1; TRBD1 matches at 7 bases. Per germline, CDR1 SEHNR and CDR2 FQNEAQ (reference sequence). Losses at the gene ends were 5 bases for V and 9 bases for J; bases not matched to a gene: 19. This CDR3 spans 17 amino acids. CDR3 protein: CASSRPSGTAPEGEQFF. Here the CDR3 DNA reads TGTGCCAGCAGCCGTCCCAGTGGGACAGCCCCCGAGGGTGAGCAGTTCTTC.

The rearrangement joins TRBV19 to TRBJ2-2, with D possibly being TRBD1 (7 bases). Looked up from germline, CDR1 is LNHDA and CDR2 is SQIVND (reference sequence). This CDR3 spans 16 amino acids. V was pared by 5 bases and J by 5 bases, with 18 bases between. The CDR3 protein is CASSPPGGKLTGELFF. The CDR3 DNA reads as TGTGCCAGTAGTCCCCCAGGGGGGAAACTAACCGGGGAGCTGTTTTTT.

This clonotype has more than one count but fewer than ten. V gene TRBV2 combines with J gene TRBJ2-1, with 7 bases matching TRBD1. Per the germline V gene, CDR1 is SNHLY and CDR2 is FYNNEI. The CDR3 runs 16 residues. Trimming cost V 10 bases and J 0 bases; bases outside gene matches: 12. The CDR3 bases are TGTGCCACCCAGGACCCTACAGGGGTCTCCTACAATGAGCAGTTCTTC. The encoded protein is CATQDPTGVSYNEQFF.

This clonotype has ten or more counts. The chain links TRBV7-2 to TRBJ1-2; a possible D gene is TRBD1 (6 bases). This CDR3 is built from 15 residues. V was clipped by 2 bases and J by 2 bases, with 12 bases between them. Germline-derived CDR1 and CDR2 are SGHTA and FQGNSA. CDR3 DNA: TGTGCCAGCAGCTTATTTGCCAGGGGAAACTATGGCTACACCTTC. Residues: CASSLFARGNYGYTF.

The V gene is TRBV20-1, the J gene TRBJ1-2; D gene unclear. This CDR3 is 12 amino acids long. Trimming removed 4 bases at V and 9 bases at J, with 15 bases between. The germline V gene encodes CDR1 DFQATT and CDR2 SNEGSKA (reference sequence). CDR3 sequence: CSANPGPIRYTF. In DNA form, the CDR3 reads TGCAGTGCTAATCCAGGCCCTATTCGCTACACCTTC.

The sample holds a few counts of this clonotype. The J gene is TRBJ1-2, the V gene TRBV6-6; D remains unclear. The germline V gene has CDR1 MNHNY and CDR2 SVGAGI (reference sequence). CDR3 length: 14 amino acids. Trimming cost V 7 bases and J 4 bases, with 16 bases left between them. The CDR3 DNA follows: TGTGCCAGCATTCGGACCGTAGGCCCCTATGGCTACACCTTC. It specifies CASIRTVGPYGYTF.

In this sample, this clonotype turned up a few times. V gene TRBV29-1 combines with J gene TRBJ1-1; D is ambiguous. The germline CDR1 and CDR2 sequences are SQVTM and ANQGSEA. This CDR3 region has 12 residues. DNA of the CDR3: TGCAGTGTTATTCGGCAGAACACTGAAGCTTTCTTT. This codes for CSVIRQNTEAFF. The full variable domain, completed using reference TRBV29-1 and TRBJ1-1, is SAVISQKPSRDICQRGTSLTIQCQVDSQVTMMFWYRQQPGQSLTLIATANQGSEATYESGFVIDKFPISRPNLTFSTLTVSNMSPEDSSIYLCSVIRQNTEAFFGQGTRLTVV.

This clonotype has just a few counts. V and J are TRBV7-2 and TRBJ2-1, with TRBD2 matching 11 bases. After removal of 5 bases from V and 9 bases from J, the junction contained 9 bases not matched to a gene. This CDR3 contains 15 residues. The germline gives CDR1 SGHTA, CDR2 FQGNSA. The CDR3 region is CASSPVAGGPSEQFF. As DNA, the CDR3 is TGTGCCAGCAGCCCCGTAGCGGGGGGGCCAAGTGAGCAGTTCTTC.

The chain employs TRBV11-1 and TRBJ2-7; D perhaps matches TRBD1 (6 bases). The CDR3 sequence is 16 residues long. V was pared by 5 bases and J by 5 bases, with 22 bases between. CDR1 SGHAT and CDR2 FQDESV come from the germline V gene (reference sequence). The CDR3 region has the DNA TGTGCCAGCAGCCCCCGTACGGCAGGGGACCCCGACGAGCAGTACTTC. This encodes CASSPRTAGDPDEQYF.

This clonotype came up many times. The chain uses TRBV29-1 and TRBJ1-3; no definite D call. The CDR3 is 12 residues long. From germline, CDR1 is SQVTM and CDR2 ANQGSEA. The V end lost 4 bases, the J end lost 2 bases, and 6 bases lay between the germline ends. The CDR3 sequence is CSVARTGNTIYF. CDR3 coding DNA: TGCAGCGTTGCTCGTACTGGAAACACCATATATTTT.